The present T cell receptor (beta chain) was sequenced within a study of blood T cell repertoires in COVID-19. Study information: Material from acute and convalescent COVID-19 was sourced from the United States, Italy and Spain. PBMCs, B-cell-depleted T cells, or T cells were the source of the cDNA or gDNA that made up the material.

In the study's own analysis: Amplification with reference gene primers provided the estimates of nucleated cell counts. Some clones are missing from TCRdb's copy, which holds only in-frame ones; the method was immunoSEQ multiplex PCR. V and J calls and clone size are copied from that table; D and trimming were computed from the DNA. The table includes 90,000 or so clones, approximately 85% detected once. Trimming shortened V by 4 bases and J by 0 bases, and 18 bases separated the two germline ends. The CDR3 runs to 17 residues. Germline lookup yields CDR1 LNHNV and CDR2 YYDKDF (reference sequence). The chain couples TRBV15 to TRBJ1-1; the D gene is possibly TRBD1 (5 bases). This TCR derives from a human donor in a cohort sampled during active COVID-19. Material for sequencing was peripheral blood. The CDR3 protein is CATSTSGGQILNTEAFF. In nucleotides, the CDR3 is TGTGCCACCAGCACCTCCGGCGGACAAATTTTGAACACTGAAGCTTTCTTT.